A single sample gave rise to the 17 T cell receptor beta chains below, sequenced in a study of blood T cells in healthy people across ages. The authors ran a second PCR of roughly 6 to 12 cycles using a sample-barcoded 5' primer and a J-beta primer mix. One entry per CDR3 protein results from TCRdb running MiXCR on the 5' RACE reads. The repertoire holds about 1.8 million distinct CDR3 sequences, with about 50% as singletons. The sequencing input was blood. The origin of the receptors is a woman aged 40 to 50 in good health.

The chain has TRBV24-1 and TRBJ2-3, with 10 bases fitting TRBD1. The germline gives CDR1 KGHDR, CDR2 SFDVKD. The V and J ends lost 3 bases and 3 bases, in that order; junction bases with no gene match: 20. The CDR3 consists of 21 residues. CDR3 amino acids: CATSDTTAGTGAPISTDTQYF. The DNA for the CDR3 is TGTGCCACCAGTGATACAACAGCCGGGACAGGGGCCCCGATTTCGACAGATACGCAGTATTTT.

As to this clonotype: At one end the junction does not follow the germline gene, possibly because of a read error. The chain is built from TRBV20-1 and TRBJ2-6, with TRBD1 matching over 9 bases. Germline V CDR1 and CDR2: DFQATT, SNEGSKA (reference sequence). The CDR3 covers 17 residues. CDR3 sequence reads: CSATPGTGIAGANALTF. The CDR3 DNA is TGCAGTGCTACCCCAGGGACAGGGATCGCTGGGGCCAACGCCCTGACTTTC.

The sample holds a few counts of this clonotype. The gene calls are TRBV15 and TRBJ1-1; 11 bases are a match to TRBD1. The CDR3 covers 15 residues. Trimming took 3 bases from V and 1 from J; bases not matched to a gene: 1. The V gene's germline CDR1 is LNHNV and CDR2 YYDKDF (reference sequence). CDR3 in amino acids: CATSRDRGPNTEAFF. The CDR3, as DNA: TGTGCCACCAGCAGGGACAGGGGGCCGAACACTGAAGCTTTCTTT.

This clonotype has a count of ten or more. The chain employs TRBV2 and TRBJ2-6; D ambiguous. Germline-derived CDR1 and CDR2 are SNHLY and FYNNEI. The CDR3 has 17 amino acids. The CDR3: CARSDPILGSGANVLTF. CDR3 in DNA: TGTGCGCGCTCGGACCCGATCCTAGGCTCTGGGGCCAACGTCCTGACTTTC.

CDR3 nucleotide sequence: TGTGCCAGCAGTAAAACAGGGGCGGAGGGAGAGACCCAGTACTTC. It translates to CASSKTGAEGETQYF. The chain is built from TRBV2 and TRBJ2-5; D might be TRBD1 (7 bases). CDR3 length: 15 amino acids. Germline V lookup: CDR1 SNHLY, CDR2 FYNNEI. V gave up 5 bases and J gave up 4 bases, with 17 bases separating them.

Only one count was recorded for this clonotype. The chain uses TRBV20-1 and TRBJ2-3; no definite D call. The CDR3 runs 13 residues. Trimming pared 5 bases from V and 4 bases from J, leaving 13 bases between. Per germline, CDR1 DFQATT and CDR2 SNEGSKA (reference sequence). The CDR3 DNA reads TGCAGTGCTGGCCCGCCTTTAGCAGATACGCAGTATTTT. It translates to CSAGPPLADTQYF.

The V and J genes are TRBV7-2 and TRBJ2-7; TRBD1 agrees at 9 bases. The CDR3 runs 16 residues. Germline CDR1 and CDR2: SGHTA and FQGNSA. V shed 5 bases, J shed 0 bases, and the junction held 8 bases outside the gene matches. The CDR3 bases are TGTGCCAGCAGCCCTGCCGGGACAGGGATCTCCTACGAGCAGTACTTC. Amino acids: CASSPAGTGISYEQYF.

This clonotype appeared a few times. V usage is TRBV7-2 and J usage is TRBJ2-5; TRBD2 matches at 11 bases. V was pared by 5 bases and J by 7 bases, with 12 bases of the junction left unmatched. There are 16 residues in the CDR3. CDR1 is SGHTA, CDR2 FQGNSA, per germline. The CDR3 DNA is TGTGCCAGCAGCCCCTTGGCTAGCGGGGGGTCCCCGACCCAGTACTTC. It translates to CASSPLASGGSPTQYF.

This chain joins TRBV9 and TRBJ1-4; D is undetermined. This CDR3 spans 15 amino acids. Germline CDR1 and CDR2: SGDLS and YYNGEE. Trimming took off 4 bases at V and 5 bases at J, with 15 bases between the two ends. The CDR3 is CASSRRWHRNEKLFF. For the CDR3, the DNA is TGTGCCAGCAGCCGACGGTGGCACAGAAATGAAAAACTGTTTTTT.

This clonotype was observed once. V usage is TRBV5-1 and J usage is TRBJ2-1; D is undetermined. V was trimmed by 3 bases and J by 6 bases, leaving 7 bases between them. The CDR3 loop spans 12 amino acids. From germline, CDR1 is SGHRS and CDR2 YFSETQ. This chain's CDR3 is CASSWNPNEQFF. Written as DNA, the CDR3 is TGCGCCAGCAGCTGGAACCCCAATGAGCAGTTCTTC.

V gene TRBV9 combines with J gene TRBJ2-3; D not certain. From germline, CDR1 is SGDLS and CDR2 YYNGEE. The germline V and J ends were trimmed by 1 base and 2 bases, with 8 bases remaining between them. The CDR3 is made up of 14 amino acids. The CDR3 sequence is CASSVWWFTDTQYF. The CDR3 nucleotides are TGTGCCAGCAGCGTATGGTGGTTCACAGATACGCAGTATTTT.

This clonotype showed up many times. The chain combines TRBV7-2 with TRBJ2-1; TRBD2 matches at 9 bases. Trimming at V came to 1 base and at J to 7 bases, leaving 11 bases not matched to a gene. The CDR3 runs 17 residues. CDR1 and CDR2 from the germline V gene are SGHTA and FQGNSA. DNA for the CDR3: TGTGCCAGCAGCTTAGATCCAGCGGGGGGCCCCCTTAATGAGCAGTTCTTC. Protein: CASSLDPAGGPLNEQFF.

This clonotype has just a few counts. The chain couples TRBV3-1 to TRBJ2-7; D gene uncertain. The V end was cut by 0 bases, the J end by 5 bases, with 5 bases between. CDR3 length: 12 residues. The V gene's germline CDR1 is LGHDT and CDR2 YNNKEL (reference sequence). CDR3 protein: CASSQELHEQYF. Here the CDR3 DNA reads TGTGCCAGCAGCCAAGAACTGCACGAGCAGTACTTC.

There are a few counts of this clonotype. The CDR3 DNA follows: TGTGCCAGCACGTCTGAGCAGTTCTTC. Residues: CASTSEQFF. The rearrangement joins TRBV2 to TRBJ2-1; D not resolved. The CDR3 runs to 9 residues. Germline loops: CDR1 SNHLY, CDR2 FYNNEI. Trimming cost V 7 bases and J 9 bases, with 4 bases left between them.

This clonotype was picked up one time. One end of the junction fails to match germline, which may point to a read error. V and J are TRBV3-1 and TRBJ2-1; D is undetermined. The CDR3 runs to 14 residues. The V gene's germline CDR1 is LGHDT and CDR2 YNNKEL (reference sequence). CDR3 sequence (DNA): TGTGCCAGCAGCCAAGCTGCCATAACTCTCGATACGTACTTC. Its protein is CASSQAAITLDTYF.

The V gene is TRBV14, the J gene TRBJ1-1; D not resolved. The CDR3 is made up of 13 amino acids. Germline values: CDR1 SGHDN, CDR2 FVKESK. The germline V and J ends were trimmed by 0 bases and 11 bases, with 13 bases remaining between them. The CDR3 bases are TGTGCCAGCAGCCAAGATTTGGACTCCGCGGCTTTCTTT. It encodes CASSQDLDSAAFF. Full variable domain (remainder filled in from reference TRBV14 and TRBJ1-1): EAGVTQFPSHSVIEKGQTVTLRCDPISGHDNLYWYRRVMGKEIKFLLHFVKESKQDESGMPNNRFLAERTGGTYSTLKVQPAELEDSGVYFCASSQDLDSAAFFGQGTRLTVV.

This chain uses TRBV7-2 with TRBJ2-1; 9 bases are a match to TRBD2. Germline loops: CDR1 SGHTA, CDR2 FQGNSA. The trim removed 2 bases at V and 7 bases at J, leaving 9 bases unmatched. This CDR3 contains 16 residues. CDR3 sequence reads: CASSLSRLAGWNEQFF. CDR3 DNA sequence: TGTGCCAGCAGCTTATCACGGCTAGCGGGATGGAATGAGCAGTTCTTC. The entire variable domain, with the rest obtained from reference TRBV7-2 and TRBJ2-1, is as follows: GAGVSQSPSNKVTEKGKDVELRCDPISGHTALYWYRQSLGQGLEFLIYFQGNSAPDKSGLPSDRFSAERTGGSVSTLTIQRTQQEDSAVYLCASSLSRLAGWNEQFFGPGTRLTVL.